This TCR beta chain was observed in a study of blood T cell repertoires in COVID-19. Measured with immunoSEQ multiplex PCR; TCRdb has only the in-frame clones, and not every one. The table records fewer than 250,000 clones, approximately 90% of them present only once. This CDR3 contains 15 residues. V shed 3 bases and J 1 base; nucleotides not matched to a gene: 6. Germline V lookup: CDR1 MNHNS, CDR2 SASEGT. Enrollees, about 18 to 90 years old, lived in about two dozen US areas. Exposed participants encountered a COVID-19 case during the 2 weeks preceding study entry. The rearrangement joins TRBV6-1 to TRBJ2-7; 7 bases are a match to TRBD1. Sample: PBMCs or T cells enriched from blood (not recorded which). This sequence was found in a man aged 50 to 60 who had been exposed to COVID-19. CDR3 region: CASSDWGTASYEQYF. CDR3 sequence (DNA): TGTGCCAGCAGTGATTGGGGGACAGCATCCTACGAGCAGTACTTC.